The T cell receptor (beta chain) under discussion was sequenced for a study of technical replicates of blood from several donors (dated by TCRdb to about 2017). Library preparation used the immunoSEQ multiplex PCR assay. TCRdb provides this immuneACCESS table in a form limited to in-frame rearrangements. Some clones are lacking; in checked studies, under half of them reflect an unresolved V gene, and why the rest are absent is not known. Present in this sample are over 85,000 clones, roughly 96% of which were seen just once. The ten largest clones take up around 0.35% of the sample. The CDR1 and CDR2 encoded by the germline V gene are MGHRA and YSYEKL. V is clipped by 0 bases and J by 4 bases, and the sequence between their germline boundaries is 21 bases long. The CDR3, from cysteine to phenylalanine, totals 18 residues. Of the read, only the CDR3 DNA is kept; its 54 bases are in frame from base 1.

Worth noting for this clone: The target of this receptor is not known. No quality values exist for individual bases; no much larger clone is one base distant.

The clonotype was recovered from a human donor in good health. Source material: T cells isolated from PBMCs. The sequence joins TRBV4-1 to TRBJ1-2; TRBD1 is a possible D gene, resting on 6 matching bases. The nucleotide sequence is TGCGCCAGCAGCCAAGACATCCCCCGGGACACGCTATTCTATGGCTACACCTTC. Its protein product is CASSQDIPRDTLFYGYTF.